This T cell receptor (beta chain) emerged from a study of Ad26.COV2.S vaccination and SARS-CoV-2 variants. Study as a whole: Ad26.COV2.S, an intramuscular injection, was given once or twice 56 days apart.

The ends lost 5 bases at V and 4 bases at J; junction bases unmatched: 9. Germline loops: CDR1 SGHTA, CDR2 FQGNSA. The length of the CDR3 is 16 residues. The sample's treatment: 15 to 20 received Ad26.COV2.S at low or high dose, single or two shots; about 5 received placebo; per-sample allocation not given. Samples came from day 63 after the first vaccine or placebo injection. Method: immunoSEQ multiplex PCR; TCRdb's copy keeps in-frame clones and lacks some. This sample carries more than 400,000 clones, 92% of them seen once, and the ten largest clones take about 1.6%. The TCR sequence derives from a person between 18 and 65 years old who received the Ad26.COV2.S COVID-19 vaccine or a placebo. The chain links TRBV7-2 to TRBJ2-5, with 11 bases matching TRBD2. Sequencing used peripheral blood, obtained in a trial of Ad26.COV2.S vaccine versus placebo. CDR3 nucleotides: TGTGCCAGCAGCCTTATAGCGGGGGGGCCAGGAGAGACCCAGTACTTC. Translating it yields CASSLIAGGPGETQYF.